The source of this T cell receptor (beta chain) is a study of monozygotic twins with inflammatory bowel disease. Germline lookup yields CDR1 DFQATT and CDR2 SNEGSKA (reference sequence). The CDR3 is 14 residues long. With about 15 and 9 cycles respectively, two nested PCRs were carried out on TCRalpha and TCRbeta cDNA. TCRdb reworked the 5' RACE reads into one entry per CDR3 protein, no DNA. The sample's table shows 350,000 to 550,000 distinct CDR3 sequences. Findings and caveats of the study: Support for any single strong IBD-associated signal or clonotype was not found. Distinct T cell subtypes could not be told apart.

Comments on this clonotype: The antigen is not known.

The J gene is TRBJ2-4, the V gene TRBV20-1. Material for sequencing was blood. This clonotype was obtained from a human donor with ulcerative colitis or Crohn's disease, or a healthy co-twin of an affected twin (not recorded which). This chain's CDR3 is CSASFRLAKNIQYF.